This entry features one T cell receptor beta chain sequence. Antigen unknown. Primers for the PCR totalled 60 Vbeta and 13 Jbeta. Sequenced by immunoSEQ multiplex PCR; TCRdb stores in-frame clones only, minus some. The sample lists some 110,000 clones, about four fifths occurring once. The length of the CDR3 is 14 residues. The ends lost 6 bases at V and 3 bases at J; junction bases unmatched: 5. Germline V CDR1 and CDR2: LNHDA, SQIVND (reference sequence). This record comes from a study of cytomegalovirus exposure and HLA in healthy donors. General study points: High sensitivity and specificity were reportedly achieved when the classifier diagnosed cytomegalovirus status.

Sequenced sample: PBMCs. This TCR was recovered from a man aged 25 to 40 in good health and CMV-seronegative. The rearrangement links TRBV19 to TRBJ1-1; 9 nucleotides line up with TRBD1. The CDR3: CASRIQGADTEAFF. In DNA form, the CDR3 reads TGTGCCAGTAGAATACAGGGGGCCGACACTGAAGCTTTCTTT.